This T cell receptor beta chain was observed in a study of blood T cell repertoires in COVID-19. This CDR3 is built from 16 residues. Trimming pared 3 bases from V and 6 bases from J, leaving 18 bases between. Germline V gene sequence: CDR1 SGHRS, CDR2 YFSETQ. As handled by the study authors: Scientists estimated how many nucleated cells there were by amplifying reference gene primers. Sequenced by immunoSEQ multiplex PCR; TCRdb stores in-frame clones only, minus some. The V and J calls and the clone size are those of that table, but D and trimming were determined from the DNA. The sample shows around 200,000 clones, 65% to 85% of them seen only once.

The sequence derives from a woman between 50 and 59 years old with acute or convalescent COVID-19. The chain links TRBV5-1 to TRBJ2-2; possibly TRBD1 for D (6 bases). Sequenced material: peripheral blood. For the CDR3, the DNA is TGCGCCAGCAGCTCGGGGTCCCAGGGGCGGCCCGGGGAGCTGTTTTTT. Protein product: CASSSGSQGRPGELFF.